One sample yielded the 16 T cell receptor beta chains listed below, sequenced in a study of blood T cells in healthy people across ages. A second about 6 to 11 cycle PCR used barcoded and J-beta primers. TCRdb ran MiXCR on the 5' RACE reads and lists one entry per CDR3 protein. The profile shows about 1,400,000 distinct CDR3 sequences, roughly 40% of them singletons. What was sequenced was blood. These TCRs come from a woman between 18 and 29 years old in good health.

This clonotype was counted only a few times. The chain combines TRBV6-6 with TRBJ2-7; TRBD1 aligns across 10 bases. This CDR3 comprises 13 residues. V lost 8 bases and J lost 6; bases outside the gene matches: 7. Per the germline V gene, CDR1 is MNHNY and CDR2 is SVGAGI (reference sequence). CDR3 protein: CASGRDRGSEQYF. The CDR3, as DNA: TGTGCCAGCGGGAGGGACAGGGGATCCGAGCAGTACTTC.

The V gene is TRBV5-6, the J gene TRBJ1-2; D unresolved. Germline V gene lookup returns CDR1 SGHDT and CDR2 YYEEEE. The CDR3 extends over 14 amino acids. V dropped 6 bases and J dropped 4 bases, with 16 bases sitting between them. The CDR3 reads CASTQQGYTYGYTF. As DNA, the CDR3 is TGTGCCAGCACCCAACAAGGGTACACCTATGGCTACACCTTC.

There are a few counts of this clonotype. V and J are TRBV6-6 and TRBJ2-1; D is undetermined. Germline V gene data show CDR1 as MNHNY and CDR2 as SVGAGI (reference sequence). Trimming removed 6 bases at V and 5 bases at J, with 11 bases between. CDR3 length: 13 residues. The DNA of the CDR3 is TGTGCCAGCAGCTACATAGGGAACAATGAGCAGTTCTTC. As protein: CASSYIGNNEQFF.

This clonotype was observed a handful of times. The V call is TRBV15, the J call TRBJ2-1; D possibly corresponds to TRBD1 (6 bases). This CDR3 contains 15 residues. The V end lost 1 base, the J end lost 6 bases, and 13 bases lay between the germline ends. Germline V gene sequence: CDR1 LNHNV, CDR2 YYDKDF (reference sequence). Written as DNA, the CDR3 is TGTGCCACCAGCAGAGCCGGTGGGGGCGGCAATGAGCAGTTCTTC. Its protein is CATSRAGGGGNEQFF.

The rearrangement uses TRBV20-1 and TRBJ2-1; the D gene could be TRBD1 or TRBD2 (5 bases each). V was cut by 6 bases and J by 0 bases, with 15 bases left in between. Germline V gene lookup returns CDR1 DFQATT and CDR2 SNEGSKA (reference sequence). The CDR3 has 15 amino acids. The CDR3 here is CSAWDLGGSYNEQFF. CDR3 nucleotides: TGCAGTGCCTGGGACCTCGGCGGCTCCTACAATGAGCAGTTCTTC.

This clonotype was recorded only once. This chain joins TRBV10-1 and TRBJ2-3, with unresolved D. The V gene's germline CDR1 is WNHNN and CDR2 SYGVQD (reference sequence). The CDR3 has 14 residues. V gave up 4 bases and J gave up 1 base, with 9 bases separating them. CDR3 sequence (DNA): TGCGCCAGCAGTGGAGCCTCGGGCACAGATACGCAGTATTTT. This codes for CASSGASGTDTQYF.

The rearrangement joins TRBV7-9 to TRBJ1-4, with 9 bases matching TRBD1. Trimming cost V 2 bases and J 6 bases; bases outside gene matches: 1. Germline CDR1 is SEHNR and CDR2 is FQNEAQ (reference sequence). The CDR3 is made up of 14 amino acids. This CDR3 is CASSLRQGDEKLFF. The CDR3 DNA reads TGTGCCAGCAGCTTACGACAGGGGGATGAAAAACTGTTTTTT.

V gene TRBV14 combines with J gene TRBJ2-5; D is perhaps TRBD1 (5 bases). The CDR3 loop spans 13 amino acids. CDR1 and CDR2 (germline): SGHDN, FVKESK. The V and J ends lost 5 bases and 0 bases respectively, with 7 bases between them. The CDR3 reads CASSWGNQETQYF. The CDR3 nucleotides are TGTGCCAGCAGCTGGGGCAACCAAGAGACCCAGTACTTC.

This clonotype was counted between two and nine times. The rearrangement uses TRBV5-1 and TRBJ2-7, with D uncertain. This CDR3 contains 15 residues. Germline CDR1 and CDR2: SGHRS and YFSETQ. V was clipped by 2 bases and J by 0 bases, with 12 bases between them. CDR3 nucleotide sequence: TGCGCCAGCAGCTTACAGCCTTTGAGCTCCTACGAGCAGTACTTC. Amino acid sequence: CASSLQPLSSYEQYF.

This clonotype appeared a few times. V gene TRBV14 combines with J gene TRBJ2-1; 13 nucleotides line up with TRBD2. CDR1 is SGHDN and CDR2 is FVKESK in the germline V gene. This CDR3 is built from 17 residues. V lost 5 bases, J lost 7 bases, and 11 bases stayed unmatched. This chain's CDR3 is CASSFHPGLAGKNEQFF. As DNA, the CDR3 is TGTGCCAGCAGCTTCCACCCGGGACTAGCGGGAAAAAATGAGCAGTTCTTC.

The rearrangement joins TRBV2 to TRBJ1-2; D unresolved. The CDR3 covers 12 residues. Germline values: CDR1 SNHLY, CDR2 FYNNEI. Trimming took off 8 bases at V and 3 bases at J, with 10 bases between the two ends. In DNA, the CDR3 is TGTGCCAGCGGGGAGAGCGACTATGGCTACACCTTC. This gives the protein CASGESDYGYTF. The variable domain in full, with the rest retrieved from reference TRBV2 and TRBJ1-2, is EPEVTQTPSHQVTQMGQEVILRCVPISNHLYFYWYRQILGQKVEFLVSFYNNEISEKSEIFDDQFSVERPDGSNFTLKIRSTKLEDSAMYFCASGESDYGYTFGSGTRLTVV.

This chain joins TRBV4-1 and TRBJ2-7; 7 nucleotides line up with TRBD2. CDR1 and CDR2 (germline): MGHRA, YSYEKL. The CDR3 has 15 amino acids. Losses at the gene ends were 4 bases for V and 5 bases for J; bases not matched to a gene: 11. CDR3 nucleotides: TGCGCCAGCAGCCGGCACCGACAGCGGGGAGACGAGCAGTACTTC. Translation: CASSRHRQRGDEQYF.

The chain uses TRBV6-1 and TRBJ2-1, with TRBD2 identical over 10 bases. V dropped 3 bases and J dropped 7; count of bases not matched to a gene: 9. CDR1 is MNHNS, CDR2 SASEGT, per germline. This CDR3 is built from 16 residues. CDR3 in DNA: TGTGCCAGCAGTGATAGGGAGCGGGGGGGCCGGAATGAGCAGTTCTTC. Amino acid sequence: CASSDRERGGRNEQFF.

The genes are TRBV6-1 and TRBJ2-3, with TRBD1 identical over 7 bases. The germline CDR1 and CDR2 sequences are MNHNS and SASEGT. Trimming at V came to 5 bases and at J to 6 bases, leaving 17 bases not matched to a gene. The length of the CDR3 is 17 residues. The CDR3 spells CASSTAQTGSTHDTQYF. CDR3 nucleotide sequence: TGTGCCAGCAGTACCGCTCAGACAGGGAGCACCCACGATACGCAGTATTTT.

This clonotype was observed a few times. The V and J genes are TRBV9 and TRBJ2-5, with 7 nucleotides matching TRBD2. The J call is uncertain, as TRBJ2-7 better fits the DNA end. The CDR3 loop spans 14 amino acids. CDR1 and CDR2 (germline): SGDLS, YYNGEE. The CDR3 here is CASRDEKRGYEQYF. The DNA for the CDR3 is TGTGCCAGCAGGGATGAGAAGCGGGGCTACGAGCAGTACTTC.

The rearrangement joins TRBV27 to TRBJ1-2; 11 positions match TRBD1. From germline, CDR1 is MNHEY and CDR2 SMNVEV (reference sequence). This CDR3 has 16 amino acids. Germline trimming cut 6 bases from V and 5 bases from J; bases unmatched to any gene: 11. CDR3 residues: CASRKDGQGARYGYTF. The CDR3 DNA follows: TGTGCCAGCAGGAAAGACGGACAGGGGGCCAGGTATGGCTACACCTTC.